The text below deals with one T cell receptor (beta chain). The data derive from a study of Ad26.COV2.S vaccination and SARS-CoV-2 variants. Looking at the study overall: The COV1001 Ad26.COV2.S trial arm included the donor.

Treatment meaning: around 19 received Ad26.COV2.S at low or high dose, single or two shots; 5 received placebo; per-sample allocation not given. Repertoires come from day 63 after the first vaccine or placebo injection. This table comes from immunoSEQ multiplex PCR, and its TCRdb copy is limited to in-frame clones, with some not included. The sample lists some 250,000 clones, roughly 90% occurring once. Sequenced here: peripheral blood, sampled in a trial of Ad26.COV2.S vaccine versus placebo. The origin of this receptor is a person aged 18-60 years who received the Ad26.COV2.S COVID-19 vaccine or a placebo.

CDR3 in DNA: TGTGCCAGCAGCCAACGTCTAGCGTGGCAGCCTCAGGGTGACTCGACCGGGGAGCTGTTTTTT. Its protein product is CASSQRLAWQPQGDSTGELFF. The V and J genes are TRBV3-1 (or the pseudogene TRBV3-2) and TRBJ2-2, with D tentatively TRBD2 (6 bases). The germline CDR1 and CDR2 sequences are LGHDT and YNNKEL (reference sequence). V was shortened by 2 bases and J by 5 bases, with 30 bases between the two germline ends. The CDR3 has 21 residues.